The following is a T cell receptor beta chain sequence with its context. Its antigen is not identified. This CDR3 is built from 17 residues. Trimming at V came to 5 bases and at J to 9 bases, leaving 13 bases not matched to a gene. CDR1 and CDR2 (germline): SGHTA, FQGNSA. These data belong to a study of cytomegalovirus exposure and HLA in healthy donors. Overall study findings and caveats: TCR beta chains numbering some 160 were designated cytomegalovirus-associated.

This PCR relied on a set of 60 Vbeta primers and 13 Jbeta primers. TCRdb's table, derived via immunoSEQ multiplex PCR, lists solely in-frame clones and lacks some. This sample's clone table lists over 100,000 clones. This TCR was recovered from a man younger than 35 in good health and CMV-seronegative. The chain couples TRBV7-2 to TRBJ2-1, with 13 bases that match TRBD2. The sequencing sample was made of PBMCs. The CDR3 sequence: CASSPPGLAGPSGEQFF. CDR3 sequence (DNA): TGTGCCAGCAGCCCCCCGGGACTAGCGGGGCCCTCGGGTGAGCAGTTCTTC.